These 9 T cell receptor beta chains share one sample of origin, sequenced in a study of T-cell memory formation after mild COVID-19. One entry per CDR3 protein results from TCRdb running MiXCR on the 5' RACE reads. The sample has approximately 350,000 distinct CDR3 sequences, approximately 15% seen once; the top ten hold 20% to 25%. The sample consisted of PBMCs or a T cell subset sorted from them (not recorded which). The receptors here all came from a man between 18 and 35 years old who had mild COVID-19 (a few samples of this study predate the infection). Cell type and time point are not known.

This clonotype came up many times. This chain connects TRBV19 to TRBJ2-1, with a possible D match to TRBD1 (5 bases). V lost 4 bases and J lost 15, with 16 bases in between. CDR1 LNHDA and CDR2 SQIVND come from the germline V gene (reference sequence). This CDR3 is 12 amino acids long. In DNA, the CDR3 is TGTGCCAGTAGTAATCCTCTAGGGGCTCCGTTCTTC. Its protein is CASSNPLGAPFF.

A few counts support this clonotype. The V call is TRBV7-3, the J call TRBJ2-3; no reliable D call. The CDR3 length is 13 residues. Germline CDR1 is SGHTA and CDR2 is FQGTGA. Trimming pared 2 bases from V and 2 bases from J, leaving 5 bases between. CDR3 sequence: CASSLGITDTQYF. The CDR3 DNA reads TGTGCCAGCAGCTTAGGGATCACAGATACGCAGTATTTT.

The chain couples TRBV5-5 to TRBJ2-7; D is unclear. Germline CDR1 SGHKS, CDR2 YYEKEE (reference sequence). CDR3 length equals 11 residues. CDR3 bases: TGTGCCAGCAGCCCTCCCCAAGGTCACCACGTC. This encodes CASSPPQGHHV.

The J gene is TRBJ1-2, the V gene TRBV29-1; D not certain. The CDR3 totals 13 residues. V lost 3 bases, J lost 2 bases, and 10 bases lay in between. Germline loops: CDR1 SQVTM, CDR2 ANQGSEA. The CDR3 DNA follows: TGCAGCGTTGACCCGCGGGAGAACTATGGCTACACCTTC. It translates to CSVDPRENYGYTF.

This clonotype was seen a few times. CDR3 protein: CASRSTENYGYTF. The CDR3 DNA is TGTGCCAGCAGGAGTACAGAAAACTATGGCTACACCTTC. The chain recombines TRBV7-2 with TRBJ1-2; D remains ambiguous. Trimming cost V 6 bases and J 2 bases, with 10 bases left between them. The germline gives CDR1 SGHTA, CDR2 FQGNSA. The CDR3 has 13 residues.

The chain is built from TRBV12-3 or TRBV12-4 and TRBJ1-2; 7 bases are a match to TRBD1. V was pared by 7 bases and J by 0 bases, with 5 bases of the junction left unmatched. The CDR3 length is 14 residues. For the CDR3, the DNA is TGTGCCAGCAACAACAGGGGAGCTAACTATGGCTACACCTTC. Encoded protein: CASNNRGANYGYTF.

The J gene is TRBJ2-1, the V gene TRBV7-9; D uncertain. This CDR3 spans 14 amino acids. Per germline, CDR1 SEHNR and CDR2 FQNEAQ (reference sequence). Trimming cost V 8 bases and J 0 bases, with 11 bases left between them. CDR3: CASAPLSSYNEQFF. The CDR3 DNA sequence: TGTGCCAGCGCACCACTGAGCTCCTACAATGAGCAGTTCTTC.

This chain uses TRBV7-9 with TRBJ1-5, with D maybe TRBD1 (5 bases). Germline V gene sequence: CDR1 SEHNR, CDR2 FQNEAQ (reference sequence). The CDR3 runs to 15 residues. With 3 bases removed from V and 2 bases from J, the gap between germline ends came to 11 bases. The CDR3 DNA sequence: TGTGCCAGCAGCTTGGGGGTCCCGGGCAATCAGCCCCAGCATTTT. It yields the protein CASSLGVPGNQPQHF.

CDR3 DNA sequence: TGTGCCAGCAGGGGACAGGGGAATTCACCCCTCCACTTT. Its translation is CASRGQGNSPLHF. The chain couples TRBV7-2 to TRBJ1-6; 10 nucleotides agree with TRBD1. This CDR3 is built from 13 residues. From germline, CDR1 is SGHTA and CDR2 FQGNSA. V gave up 6 bases and J gave up 7 bases; unmatched junction bases: 0.